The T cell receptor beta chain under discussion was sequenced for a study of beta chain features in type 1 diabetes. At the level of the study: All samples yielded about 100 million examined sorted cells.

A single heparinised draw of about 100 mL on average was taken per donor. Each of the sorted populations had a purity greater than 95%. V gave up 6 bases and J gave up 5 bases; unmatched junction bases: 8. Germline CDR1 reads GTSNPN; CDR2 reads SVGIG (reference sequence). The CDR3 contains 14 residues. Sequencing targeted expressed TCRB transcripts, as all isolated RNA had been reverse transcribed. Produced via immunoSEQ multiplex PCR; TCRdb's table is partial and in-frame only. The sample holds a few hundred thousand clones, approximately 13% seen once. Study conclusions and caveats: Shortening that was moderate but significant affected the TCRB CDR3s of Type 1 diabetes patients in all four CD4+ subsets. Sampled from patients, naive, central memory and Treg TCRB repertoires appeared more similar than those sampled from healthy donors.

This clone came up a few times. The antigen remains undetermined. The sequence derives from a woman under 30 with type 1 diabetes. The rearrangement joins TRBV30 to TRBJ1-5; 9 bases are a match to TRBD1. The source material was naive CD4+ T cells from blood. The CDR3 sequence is CACGTGKRDQPQHF. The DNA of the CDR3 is TGTGCCTGTGGGACAGGGAAAAGGGATCAGCCCCAGCATTTT.